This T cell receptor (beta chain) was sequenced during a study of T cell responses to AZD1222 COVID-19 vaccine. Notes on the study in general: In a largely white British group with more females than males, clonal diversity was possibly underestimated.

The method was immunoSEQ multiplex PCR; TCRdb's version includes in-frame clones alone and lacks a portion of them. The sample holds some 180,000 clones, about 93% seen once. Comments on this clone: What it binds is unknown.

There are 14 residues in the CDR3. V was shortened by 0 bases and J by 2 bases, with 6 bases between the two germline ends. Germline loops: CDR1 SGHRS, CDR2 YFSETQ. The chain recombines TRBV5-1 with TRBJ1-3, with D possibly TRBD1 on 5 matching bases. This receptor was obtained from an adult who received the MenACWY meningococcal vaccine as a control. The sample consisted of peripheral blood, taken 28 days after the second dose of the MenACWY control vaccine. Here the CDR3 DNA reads TGCGCCAGCAGCTTGGTGGACACTGGAAACACCATATATTTT. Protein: CASSLVDTGNTIYF. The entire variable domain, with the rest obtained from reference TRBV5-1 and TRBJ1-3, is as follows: KAGVTQTPRYLIKTRGQQVTLSCSPISGHRSVSWYQQTPGQGLQFLFEYFSETQRNKGNFPGRFSGRQFSNSRSEMNVSTLELGDSALYLCASSLVDTGNTIYFGEGSWLTVV.